This is a list of T cell receptor beta chains from one sample in a study of CD8+ T cells in alopecia areata. The data were produced by immunoSEQ multiplex PCR, yet TCRdb's version contains in-frame clones alone and is incomplete. The repertoire holds approximately 210,000 clones, roughly 64% seen once, with around 4.2% in the top ten. This material consisted of CD4+ T cells sorted from blood, taken at week 4, from a patient treated with tofacitinib. The receptor source for this set is a human donor with alopecia areata. Both conserved end residues are part of each CDR3. D genes are given only for firm matches. Clone size appears in some rows only: once, few, many, or a class for an expanded clone.

>TRBJ2-7|few|TRBV11-2|.
TGTGCCAGCAGCTTAGCGGGGACTTATGTAGGGCAGTACTTC
CASSLAGTYVGQYF
>TRBJ2-7|.|TRBV5-4|.
TGTGCCAGCAGTTATGAGGTCGCAAACGAGCAGTACTTC
CASSYEVANEQYF
>TRBJ1-1|.|TRBV10-3|.
TGTGCCATCAGAGGGACGGGGGACACTGAAGCTTTCTTT
CAIRGTGDTEAFF
>TRBJ2-7|.|TRBV4-3|.
TGCGCCAGCAGCCAAAGGATCCTGGGCAGGACGTCTTTCTACGAGCAGTACTTC
CASSQRILGRTSFYEQYF
>TRBJ1-1|.|TRBV11-3|.
TGTGCCAGCAGCTTAACAGGGAGGACTGAAGCTTTCTTT
CASSLTGRTEAFF
>TRBJ1-3|.|TRBV29-1|.
TGCAGCGCTTCGGCCTCAACCTCTGGAAACACCATATATTTT
CSASASTSGNTIYF
>TRBJ2-5|.|TRBV5-4|.
TGTGCCAGCAGCTTGCAGTCGGAGACCCAGTACTTC
CASSLQSETQYF
>TRBJ1-5|.|TRBV7-9|.
TGTGCCAGCAGCCTCGGGGGAGGGGCGGGCAATCAGCCCCAGCATTTT
CASSLGGGAGNQPQHF
>TRBJ2-3|.|TRBV7-9|.
TGTGCCAGCAGCTTAATTGGGGATACGCAGTATTTT
CASSLIGDTQYF
>TRBJ1-1|few|TRBV9|.
TGTGCCAGCAGCGTTGGGCTGATGAACACTGAAGCTTTCTTT
CASSVGLMNTEAFF
>TRBJ2-1|.|TRBV13|TRBD2
TGTGCCAGCAGCTCGACTAGCGGGGGGTACTACAATGAGCAGTTCTTC
CASSSTSGGYYNEQFF
>TRBJ2-1|.|TRBV29-1|TRBD1
TGCAGCGCTAAGGGAGGGACAGGGCCCTACAATGAGCAGTTCTTC
CSAKGGTGPYNEQFF
>TRBJ1-2|.|TRBV2|.
TGTGCCAGCAGTCGGGACGGTTCTAACTATGGCTACACCTTC
CASSRDGSNYGYTF
>TRBJ1-1|.|TRBV29-1|.
TGCAGCGTTGGGCCCTCTGTCACGGTGAACACTGAAGCTTTCTTT
CSVGPSVTVNTEAFF
>TRBJ2-5|few|TRBV11-2|TRBD1
TGTGCCAGCAGCTTAGTTAACGGAGGGACAGGGATGGAGACCCAGTACTTC
CASSLVNGGTGMETQYF
>TRBJ2-2|.|TRBV11-2|TRBD1
TGTGCCAGCACCGTACAGGGGGCGGAGGGGGAGCTGTTTTTT
CASTVQGAEGELFF
>TRBJ1-4|.|TRBV19|.
TGTGCCAGTAGGAGACACACTCCTAATGAAAAACTGTTTTTT
CASRRHTPNEKLFF
>TRBJ2-4|.|TRBV25-1|.
TGTGCCAGCCGCGGGTTTAGCCCCCAAAACATTCAGTACTTC
CASRGFSPQNIQYF
>TRBJ2-5|once|TRBV20-1|.
TGCAGTGCCTCCCTCCAAGAGACCCAGTACTTC
CSASLQETQYF
>TRBJ2-2|few|TRBV5-4|.
TGTGCCAGCAGCTTTTGGCACGGAGCCGGGGAGCTGTTTTTT
CASSFWHGAGELFF
>TRBJ1-2|.|TRBV19|TRBD1
TGTGCCAGTAGTGGTGACAGGGGTTGGTATGGCTACACCTTC
CASSGDRGWYGYTF
>TRBJ1-2|.|TRBV29-1|.
TGCAGCGCCCAGGGTATCAATGGCTACACCTTC
CSAQGINGYTF
>TRBJ1-1|.|TRBV30|.
TGTGCCTGGAGACATACCCCGGACCCTGAAGCTTTCTTT
CAWRHTPDPEAFF
>TRBJ1-5|.|TRBV7-9|.
TGTGCCAGCAGCCCACGACCGAAACAGGGTAGTACTCAGCCCCAGCATTTT
CASSPRPKQGSTQPQHF
>TRBJ2-7|.|TRBV30|.
TGTGCCTGGGGGATCCACGGGCCCTACGAGCAGTACTTC
CAWGIHGPYEQYF
>TRBJ1-6|.|TRBV9|.
TGTGCCAGCAGCGTTAATAATTCACCCCTCCACTTT
CASSVNNSPLHF
>TRBJ1-6|.|TRBV11-3|.
TGTGCCAGCAGCTTAGGGGGCATCGGGTTTAGGCCCCTCCACTTT
CASSLGGIGFRPLHF
>TRBJ1-1|.|TRBV30|.
TGTGCCTGGAGTGGCGACAGCAACACTGAAGCTTTCTTT
CAWSGDSNTEAFF
>TRBJ1-2|.|TRBV27|.
TGTGCCAGCAGTTTTTCGGGGGGGGCTCGATATGGCTACACCTTC
CASSFSGGARYGYTF
>TRBJ2-5|.|TRBV29-1|TRBD1
TGCAGCGTTGGGGCAGGGGGAGAGACCCAGTACTTC
CSVGAGGETQYF
>TRBJ2-7|.|TRBV28|TRBD1
TGTGCCAGCAGTCCGGGACAGCCCTACGAGCAGTACTTC
CASSPGQPYEQYF
>TRBJ1-2|.|TRBV30|.
TGTGCCTGGAGCCTAGGGGAGAACTATGGCTACACCTTC
CAWSLGENYGYTF
>TRBJ2-5|.|TRBV2|.
TGTGCCAGCAGTGACGGGCGAACAGAGACCCAGTACTTC
CASSDGRTETQYF
>TRBJ2-5|.|TRBV7-2|TRBD2
TGTGCCAGCAGCTTACATGGTAGCGGGGGCCGGGAGACCCAGTACTTC
CASSLHGSGGRETQYF